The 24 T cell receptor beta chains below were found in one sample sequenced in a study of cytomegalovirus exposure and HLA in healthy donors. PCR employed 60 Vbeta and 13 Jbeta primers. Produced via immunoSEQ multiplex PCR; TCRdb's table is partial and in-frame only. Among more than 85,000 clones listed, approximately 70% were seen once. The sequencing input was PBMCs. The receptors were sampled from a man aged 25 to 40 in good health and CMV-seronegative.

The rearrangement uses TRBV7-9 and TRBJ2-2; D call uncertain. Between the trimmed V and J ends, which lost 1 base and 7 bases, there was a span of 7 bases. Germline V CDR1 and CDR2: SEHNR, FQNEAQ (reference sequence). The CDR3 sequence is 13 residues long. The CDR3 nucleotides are TGTGCCAGCAGCTTAGTAGGAGTCGGGGAGCTGTTTTTT. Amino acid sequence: CASSLVGVGELFF.

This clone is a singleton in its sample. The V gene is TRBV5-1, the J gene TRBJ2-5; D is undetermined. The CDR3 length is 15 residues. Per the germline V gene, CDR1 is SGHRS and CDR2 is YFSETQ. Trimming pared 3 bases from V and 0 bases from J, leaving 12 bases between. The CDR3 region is CASSSGGRYQETQYF. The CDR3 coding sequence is TGCGCCAGCAGCTCGGGTGGAAGGTACCAAGAGACCCAGTACTTC.

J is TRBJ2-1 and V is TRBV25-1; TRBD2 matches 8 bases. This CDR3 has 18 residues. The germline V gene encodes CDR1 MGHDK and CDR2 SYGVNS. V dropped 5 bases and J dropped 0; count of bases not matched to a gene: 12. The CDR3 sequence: CASSSLPGLGSSYNEQFF. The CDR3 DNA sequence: TGTGCCAGCAGTTCTCTTCCGGGACTAGGAAGCTCCTACAATGAGCAGTTCTTC.

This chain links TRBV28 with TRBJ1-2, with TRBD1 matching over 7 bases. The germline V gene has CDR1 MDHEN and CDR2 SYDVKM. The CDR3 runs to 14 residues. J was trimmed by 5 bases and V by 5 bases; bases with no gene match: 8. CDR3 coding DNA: TGTGCCAGCAGTCCGCCACAGGGGAATTATGGCTACACCTTC. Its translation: CASSPPQGNYGYTF.

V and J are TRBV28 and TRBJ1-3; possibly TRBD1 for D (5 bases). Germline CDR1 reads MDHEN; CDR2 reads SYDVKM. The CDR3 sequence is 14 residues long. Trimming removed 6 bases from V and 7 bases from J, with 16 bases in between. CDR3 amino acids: CASRPKDRSNTIYF. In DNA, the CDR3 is TGTGCCAGCAGACCCAAAGACAGATCCAACACCATATATTTT.

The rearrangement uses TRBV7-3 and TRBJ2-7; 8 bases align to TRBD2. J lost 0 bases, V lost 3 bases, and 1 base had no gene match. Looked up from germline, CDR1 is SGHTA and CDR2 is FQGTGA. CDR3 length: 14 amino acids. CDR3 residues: CASSLGTSSYEQYF. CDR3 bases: TGTGCCAGCAGCTTGGGGACTAGCTCCTACGAGCAGTACTTC.

CDR3 in amino acids: CAALLTGTEAFF. The CDR3 coding sequence is TGTGCCGCCCTTCTAACAGGGACTGAAGCTTTCTTT. The chain employs TRBV27 and TRBJ1-1; D is possibly TRBD1 (6 bases). The germline V and J ends were trimmed by 11 bases and 5 bases, with 15 bases remaining between them. The CDR3 totals 12 residues. Germline CDR1 reads MNHEY; CDR2 reads SMNVEV (reference sequence).

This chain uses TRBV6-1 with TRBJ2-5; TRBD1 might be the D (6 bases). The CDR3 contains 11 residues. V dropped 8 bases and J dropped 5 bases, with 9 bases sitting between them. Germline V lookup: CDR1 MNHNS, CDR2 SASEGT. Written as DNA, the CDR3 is TGTGCCAGCCGGGACAAGGAGACCCAGTACTTC. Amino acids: CASRDKETQYF.

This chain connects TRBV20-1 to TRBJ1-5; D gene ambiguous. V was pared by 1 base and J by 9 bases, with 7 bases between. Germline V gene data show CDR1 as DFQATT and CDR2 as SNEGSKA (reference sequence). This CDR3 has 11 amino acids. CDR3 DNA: TGCAGTGCTAGAGTAAACGGGCCCCAGCATTTT. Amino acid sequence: CSARVNGPQHF.

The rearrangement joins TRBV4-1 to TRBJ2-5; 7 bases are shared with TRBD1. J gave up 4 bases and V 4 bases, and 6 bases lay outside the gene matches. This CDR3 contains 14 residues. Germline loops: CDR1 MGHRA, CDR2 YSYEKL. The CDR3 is CASSLRGGVETQYF. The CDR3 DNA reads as TGCGCCAGCAGCCTTAGAGGGGGCGTAGAGACCCAGTACTTC.

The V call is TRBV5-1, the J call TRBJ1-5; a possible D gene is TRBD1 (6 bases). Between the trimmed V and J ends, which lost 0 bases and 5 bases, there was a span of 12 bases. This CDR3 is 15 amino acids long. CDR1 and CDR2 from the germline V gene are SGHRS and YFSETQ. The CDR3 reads CASSLDGGGHQPQHF. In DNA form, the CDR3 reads TGCGCCAGCAGCTTGGATGGGGGGGGGCATCAGCCCCAGCATTTT. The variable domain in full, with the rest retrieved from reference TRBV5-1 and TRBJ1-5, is KAGVTQTPRYLIKTRGQQVTLSCSPISGHRSVSWYQQTPGQGLQFLFEYFSETQRNKGNFPGRFSGRQFSNSRSEMNVSTLELGDSALYLCASSLDGGGHQPQHFGDGTRLSIL.

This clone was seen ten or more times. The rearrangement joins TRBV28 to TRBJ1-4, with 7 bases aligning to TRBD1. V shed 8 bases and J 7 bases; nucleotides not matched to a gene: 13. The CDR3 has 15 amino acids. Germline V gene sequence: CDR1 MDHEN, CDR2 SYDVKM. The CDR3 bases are TGTGCCAGCTTAAAAAGTGGCAGGGGGAGTGAAAAACTGTTTTTT. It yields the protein CASLKSGRGSEKLFF.

CDR3 residues: CSVETGTGYEQYF. CDR3 bases: TGCAGCGTTGAAACCGGGACAGGGTACGAGCAGTACTTC. V is TRBV29-1 and J is TRBJ2-7, with 9 bases identical to TRBD1. Germline V CDR1 and CDR2: SQVTM, ANQGSEA. The V gene end was trimmed by 2 bases and the J gene end by 4 bases; junction bases not matched to a gene: 3. The CDR3 is made up of 13 amino acids.

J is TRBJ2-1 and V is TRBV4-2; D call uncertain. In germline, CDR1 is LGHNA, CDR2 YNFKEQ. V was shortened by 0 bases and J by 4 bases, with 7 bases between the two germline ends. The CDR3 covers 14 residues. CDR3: CASSQEREYNEQFF. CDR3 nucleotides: TGTGCCAGCAGCCAAGAACGAGAATACAATGAGCAGTTCTTC.

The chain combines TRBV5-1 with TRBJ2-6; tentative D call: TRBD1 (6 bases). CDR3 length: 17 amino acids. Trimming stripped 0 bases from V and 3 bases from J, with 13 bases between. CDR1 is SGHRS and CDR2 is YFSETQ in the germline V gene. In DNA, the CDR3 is TGCGCCAGCAGCTTGGACACCACAGGGAGTGGGGCCAACGTCCTGACTTTC. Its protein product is CASSLDTTGSGANVLTF.

CDR3 DNA sequence: TGTGCCAGCAGCGTAGGACAGAGCTCTGGAAACACCATATATTTT. Protein sequence: CASSVGQSSGNTIYF. The V call is TRBV9, the J call TRBJ1-3, with D possibly matching TRBD1 (5 bases). Germline V gene sequence: CDR1 SGDLS, CDR2 YYNGEE. V lost 0 bases and J lost 0, with 7 bases in between. The CDR3 extends over 15 amino acids.

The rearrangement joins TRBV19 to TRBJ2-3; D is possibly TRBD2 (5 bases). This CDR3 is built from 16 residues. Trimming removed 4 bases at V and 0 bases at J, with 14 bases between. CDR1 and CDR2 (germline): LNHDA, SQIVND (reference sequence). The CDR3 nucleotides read TGTGCCAGTAGTACATGGGAGTCCCCTAGCACAGATACGCAGTATTTT. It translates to CASSTWESPSTDTQYF.

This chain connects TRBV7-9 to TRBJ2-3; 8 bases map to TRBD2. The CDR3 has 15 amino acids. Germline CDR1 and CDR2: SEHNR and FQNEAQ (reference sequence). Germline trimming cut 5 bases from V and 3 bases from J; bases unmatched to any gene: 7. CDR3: CASSQRELVTDTQYF. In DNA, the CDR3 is TGTGCCAGCAGCCAGCGGGAGCTGGTAACAGATACGCAGTATTTT.

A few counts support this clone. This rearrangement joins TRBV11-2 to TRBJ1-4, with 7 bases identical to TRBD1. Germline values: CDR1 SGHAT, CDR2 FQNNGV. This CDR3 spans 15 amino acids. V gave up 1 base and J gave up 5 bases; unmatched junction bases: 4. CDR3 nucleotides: TGTGCCAGCAGCTTAGGTTGGGGACAGAATGAAAAACTGTTTTTT. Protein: CASSLGWGQNEKLFF.

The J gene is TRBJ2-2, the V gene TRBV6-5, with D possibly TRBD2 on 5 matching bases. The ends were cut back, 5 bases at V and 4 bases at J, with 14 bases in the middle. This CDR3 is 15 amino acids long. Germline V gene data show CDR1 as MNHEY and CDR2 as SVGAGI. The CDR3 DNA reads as TGTGCCAGCAGTCCCGGACTGACGAGCACCGGGGAGCTGTTTTTT. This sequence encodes CASSPGLTSTGELFF.

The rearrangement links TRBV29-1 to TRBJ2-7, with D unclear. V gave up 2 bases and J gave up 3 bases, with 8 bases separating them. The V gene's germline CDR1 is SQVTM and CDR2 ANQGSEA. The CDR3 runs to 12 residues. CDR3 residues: CSVENSFYEQYF. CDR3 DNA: TGCAGCGTTGAAAATAGTTTCTACGAGCAGTACTTC.

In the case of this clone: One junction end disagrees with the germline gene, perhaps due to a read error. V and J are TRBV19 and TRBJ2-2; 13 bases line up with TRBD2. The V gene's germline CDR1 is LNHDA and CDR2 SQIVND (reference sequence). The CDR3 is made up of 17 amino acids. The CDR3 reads CASSMKGTSGNAGELFF. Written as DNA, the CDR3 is TGTGCCAGTAGTATGAAAGGGACTAGCGGGAACGCCGGGGAGCTGTTTTTT. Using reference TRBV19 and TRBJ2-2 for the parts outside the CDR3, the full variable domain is DGGITQSPKYLFRKEGQNVTLSCEQNLNHDAMYWYRQDPGQGLRLIYYSQIVNDFQKGDIAEGYSVSREKKESFPLTVTSAQKNPTAFYLCASSMKGTSGNAGELFFGEGSRLTVL.

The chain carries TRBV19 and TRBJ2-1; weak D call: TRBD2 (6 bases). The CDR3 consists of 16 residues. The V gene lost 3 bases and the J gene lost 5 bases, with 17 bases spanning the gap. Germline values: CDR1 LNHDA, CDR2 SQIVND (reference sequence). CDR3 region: CASSIPTRVVNNEQFF. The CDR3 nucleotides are TGTGCCAGTAGTATCCCGACTAGAGTGGTTAACAATGAGCAGTTCTTC.

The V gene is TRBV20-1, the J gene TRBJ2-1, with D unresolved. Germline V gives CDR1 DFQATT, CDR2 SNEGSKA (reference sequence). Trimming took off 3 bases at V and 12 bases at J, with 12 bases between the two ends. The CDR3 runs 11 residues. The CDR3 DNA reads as TGCAGTGCTAGCCCCAGCGACTGGCAGTTCTTC. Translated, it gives CSASPSDWQFF.